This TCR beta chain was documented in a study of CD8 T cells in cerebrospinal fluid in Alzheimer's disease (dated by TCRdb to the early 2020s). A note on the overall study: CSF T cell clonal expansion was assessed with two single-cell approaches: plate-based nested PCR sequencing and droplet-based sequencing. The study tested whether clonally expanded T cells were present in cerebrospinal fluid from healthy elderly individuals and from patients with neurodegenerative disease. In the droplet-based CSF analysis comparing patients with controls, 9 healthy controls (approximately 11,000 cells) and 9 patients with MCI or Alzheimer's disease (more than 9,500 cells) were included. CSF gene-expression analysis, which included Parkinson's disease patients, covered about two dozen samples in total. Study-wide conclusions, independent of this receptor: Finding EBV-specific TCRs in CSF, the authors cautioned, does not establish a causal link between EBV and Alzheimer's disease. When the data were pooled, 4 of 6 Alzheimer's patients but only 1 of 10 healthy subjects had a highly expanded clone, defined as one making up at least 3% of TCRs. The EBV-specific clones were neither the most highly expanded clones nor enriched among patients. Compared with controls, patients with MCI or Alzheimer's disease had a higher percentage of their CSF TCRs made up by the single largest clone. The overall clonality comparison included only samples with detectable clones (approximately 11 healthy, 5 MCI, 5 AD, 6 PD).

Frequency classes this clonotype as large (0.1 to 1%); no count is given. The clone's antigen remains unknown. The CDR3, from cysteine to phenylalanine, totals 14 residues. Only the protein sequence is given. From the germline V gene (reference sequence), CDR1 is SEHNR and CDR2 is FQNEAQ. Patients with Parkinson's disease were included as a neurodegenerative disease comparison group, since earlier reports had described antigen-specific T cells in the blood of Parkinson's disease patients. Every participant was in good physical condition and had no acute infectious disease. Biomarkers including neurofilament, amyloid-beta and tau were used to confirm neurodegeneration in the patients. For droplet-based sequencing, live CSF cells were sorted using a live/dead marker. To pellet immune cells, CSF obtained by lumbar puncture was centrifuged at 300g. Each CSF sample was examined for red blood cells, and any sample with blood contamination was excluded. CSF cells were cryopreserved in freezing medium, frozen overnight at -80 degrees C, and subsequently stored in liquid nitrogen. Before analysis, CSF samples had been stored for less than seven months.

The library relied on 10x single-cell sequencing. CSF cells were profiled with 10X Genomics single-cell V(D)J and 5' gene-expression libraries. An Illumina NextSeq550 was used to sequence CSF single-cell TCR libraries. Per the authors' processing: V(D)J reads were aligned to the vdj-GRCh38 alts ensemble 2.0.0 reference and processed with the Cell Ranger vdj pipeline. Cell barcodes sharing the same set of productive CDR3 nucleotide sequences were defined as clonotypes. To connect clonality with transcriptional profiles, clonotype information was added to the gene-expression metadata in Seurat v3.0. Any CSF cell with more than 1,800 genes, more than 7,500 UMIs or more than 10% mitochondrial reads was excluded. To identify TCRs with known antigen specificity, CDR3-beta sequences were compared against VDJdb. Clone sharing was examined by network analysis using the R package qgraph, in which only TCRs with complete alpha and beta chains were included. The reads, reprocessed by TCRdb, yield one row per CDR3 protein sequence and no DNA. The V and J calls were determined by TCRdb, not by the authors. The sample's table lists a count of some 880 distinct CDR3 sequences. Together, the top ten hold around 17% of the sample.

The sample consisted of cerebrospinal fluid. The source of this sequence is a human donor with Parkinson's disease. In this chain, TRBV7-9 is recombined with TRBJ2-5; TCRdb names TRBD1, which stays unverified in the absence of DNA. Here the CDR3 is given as CASSLAGAEETQYF.